Given below is one T cell receptor beta chain in context. Its specificity is not known. Combining a sample-barcoded 5' primer with a J-beta primer mix, a second PCR ran for roughly 6 to 11 cycles. One entry per CDR3 protein results from TCRdb running MiXCR on the 5' RACE reads. This sample has about a million distinct CDR3 sequences; 35% to 40% occur once, and the top ten carry roughly 13%. This CDR3 is built from 15 residues. V trimming: 5 bases; J trimming: 2 bases; junction bases outside the gene matches: 3. Germline lookup yields CDR1 MNHEY and CDR2 SVGAGI. This sample stems from a study of blood T cells in healthy people across ages. Whole-study findings and limits: The unknown donor CMV status may have confounded expanded clonotype changes.

They isolated at least 6 million PBMCs from each sample. This TCR was recovered from a young man in good health. The source material was blood. The J gene is TRBJ2-5, the V gene TRBV6-5, with TRBD1 matching 12 bases. The CDR3 DNA sequence: TGTGCCAGCAGTGGGACAGGGGGCTTACAAGAGACCCAGTACTTC. Translated, it gives CASSGTGGLQETQYF.